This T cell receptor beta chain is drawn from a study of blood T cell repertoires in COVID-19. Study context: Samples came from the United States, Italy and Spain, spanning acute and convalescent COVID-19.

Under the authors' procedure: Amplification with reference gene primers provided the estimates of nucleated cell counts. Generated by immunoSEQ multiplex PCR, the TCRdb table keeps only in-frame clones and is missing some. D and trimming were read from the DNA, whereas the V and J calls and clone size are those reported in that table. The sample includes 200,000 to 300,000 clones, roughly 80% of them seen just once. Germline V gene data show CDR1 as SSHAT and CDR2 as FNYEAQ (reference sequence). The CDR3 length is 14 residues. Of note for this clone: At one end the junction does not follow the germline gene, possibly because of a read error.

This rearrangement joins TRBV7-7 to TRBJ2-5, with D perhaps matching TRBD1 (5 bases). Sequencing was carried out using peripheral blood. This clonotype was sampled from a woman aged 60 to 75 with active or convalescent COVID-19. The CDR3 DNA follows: TGTGCTAGCAGCTTCACCGCCAGGGCTGAGACCCAGTACTTC. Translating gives CASSFTARAETQYF.